This entry lists 18 T cell receptor beta chains sequenced from one sample in a study of T-cell reconstitution after alpha-beta-depleted transplantation in children. Researchers prepared the TCRbeta library using unique molecular identifiers, the study reports. TCRdb re-called the PCR reads through MiXCR, storing one row per CDR3 protein. This sample carries some 830,000 distinct CDR3 sequences, roughly 15% of them seen once, and the ten largest clones take roughly 4.8%. Sequencing was performed on PBMCs, mostly from graft donor cells, taken 360 days after TCRalphabeta/CD19-depleted stem cell transplant. The receptors derive from a male patient under 18 who had a stem cell transplant for acute lymphoblastic leukemia, so the T cells may come from the graft donor.

This clonotype was counted ten times or more. The V call is TRBV7-8, the J call TRBJ2-2; no clear D gene. The CDR3 spans 11 residues. Germline CDR1 is SGHVS and CDR2 is FQNEAQ. Between the trimmed V and J ends, which lost 7 bases and 5 bases, there was a span of 5 bases. CDR3 coding DNA: TGTGCCAGCACCGTGACCGGGGAGCTGTTTTTT. Amino acids: CASTVTGELFF.

The table lists this clonotype with many counts. The chain combines TRBV5-1 with TRBJ2-7; D is undetermined. The CDR3 has 12 residues. Trimming took off 0 bases at V and 5 bases at J, with 6 bases between the two ends. Germline V lookup: CDR1 SGHRS, CDR2 YFSETQ. CDR3 sequence (DNA): TGCGCCAGCAGCTTGGACGGAGACGAGCAGTACTTC. Translating gives CASSLDGDEQYF. Full variable domain (rest looked up from reference TRBV5-1 and TRBJ2-7): KAGVTQTPRYLIKTRGQQVTLSCSPISGHRSVSWYQQTPGQGLQFLFEYFSETQRNKGNFPGRFSGRQFSNSRSEMNVSTLELGDSALYLCASSLDGDEQYFGPGTRLTVT.

The V and J genes are TRBV12-3 or TRBV12-4 and TRBJ2-7; D could derive from TRBD1 or TRBD2 (5 bases each). V gave up 6 bases and J gave up 2 bases, with 14 bases separating them. This CDR3 has 14 amino acids. CDR3 bases: TGTGCCAGCAGGATTTCTAGGGGACCCTACGAGCAGTACTTC. Encoded protein: CASRISRGPYEQYF.

The chain uses TRBV3-1 and TRBJ1-2; D is perhaps TRBD1 (6 bases). Trimming removed 9 bases at V and 6 bases at J, with 23 bases between. The germline CDR1 and CDR2 sequences are LGHDT and YNNKEL (reference sequence). CDR3 length: 15 amino acids. In DNA, the CDR3 is TGTGCCAGATTGGGGGCACAGAAATGGAAGAATGGCTACACCTTC. It is translated as CARLGAQKWKNGYTF.

This clonotype appeared a few times. The chain couples TRBV9 to TRBJ1-1, with 8 bases matching TRBD1. The germline CDR1 and CDR2 sequences are SGDLS and YYNGEE. Losses at the gene ends were 3 bases for V and 5 bases for J; bases not matched to a gene: 3. This CDR3 contains 13 residues. The CDR3: CASSEYRGTEAFF. In DNA form, the CDR3 reads TGTGCCAGCAGCGAGTACAGGGGGACTGAAGCTTTCTTT.

This clonotype was picked up a small number of times. V usage is TRBV10-3 and J usage is TRBJ2-7; no firm D call. The CDR3 length is 13 residues. Trimming removed 4 bases from V and 0 bases from J, with 7 bases in between. The germline V gene encodes CDR1 ENHRY and CDR2 SYGVKD. The chain's CDR3 is CAISVVVSYEQYF. The CDR3 DNA reads as TGTGCCATCAGTGTGGTAGTCTCCTACGAGCAGTACTTC.

This clonotype was observed a handful of times. V and J are TRBV29-1 and TRBJ1-1, with D maybe TRBD1 (5 bases). Germline V gives CDR1 SQVTM, CDR2 ANQGSEA. The V gene lost 0 bases and the J gene lost 10 bases, with 18 bases spanning the gap. This CDR3 has 14 amino acids. The CDR3 nucleotides read TGCAGCGTTGAAGACAGGGAACTTACAGATGGAGCTTTCTTT. Protein sequence: CSVEDRELTDGAFF. Using reference TRBV29-1 and TRBJ1-1 for the parts outside the CDR3, the full variable domain is SAVISQKPSRDICQRGTSLTIQCQVDSQVTMMFWYRQQPGQSLTLIATANQGSEATYESGFVIDKFPISRPNLTFSTLTVSNMSPEDSSIYLCSVEDRELTDGAFFGQGTRLTVV.

J is TRBJ2-5 and V is TRBV13; D unresolved. Germline V lookup: CDR1 PRHDT, CDR2 FYEKMQ (reference sequence). This CDR3 spans 17 amino acids. The V end lost 5 bases, the J end lost 2 bases, and 21 bases lay between the germline ends. CDR3 nucleotide sequence: TGTGCCAGCAGCCCCCCCGGGTCCCAAAGCCCTCAAGAGACCCAGTACTTC. Translation: CASSPPGSQSPQETQYF.

This sequence joins TRBV7-3 and TRBJ2-1; tentative D call: TRBD2 (6 bases). V dropped 1 base and J dropped 8 bases, with 18 bases sitting between them. The CDR3 covers 16 residues. Germline V gene data show CDR1 as SGHTA and CDR2 as FQGTGA. Written as DNA, the CDR3 is TGTGCCAGCAGCTTAAACAAGAGGGCTAGCGTCTATGAGCAGTTCTTC. Residues: CASSLNKRASVYEQFF.

This clonotype showed up just a few times. The chain employs TRBV6-6 and TRBJ1-2, with no clear D. V lost 4 bases and J 3 bases, leaving 9 bases between the germline ends. The germline CDR1 and CDR2 sequences are MNHNY and SVGAGI (reference sequence). The CDR3 has 13 residues. CDR3 loop: CASSFGPHYGYTF. The DNA for the CDR3 is TGTGCCAGCAGTTTCGGACCCCACTATGGCTACACCTTC.

The rearrangement uses TRBV7-6 and TRBJ2-2; no clear D. CDR1 is SGHVS, CDR2 FNYEAQ, per germline. The length of the CDR3 is 14 residues. V gave up 5 bases and J gave up 3 bases, with 10 bases separating them. DNA of the CDR3: TGTGCCAGCAGCCCGGTCCTGTACACCGGGGAGCTGTTTTTT. Protein sequence: CASSPVLYTGELFF. The whole variable domain, filled in from reference TRBV7-6 and TRBJ2-2, reads GAGVSQSPRYKVTKRGQDVALRCDPISGHVSLYWYRQALGQGPEFLTYFNYEAQQDKSGLPNDRFSAERPEGSISTLTIQRTEQRDSAMYRCASSPVLYTGELFFGEGSRLTVL.

The rearrangement uses TRBV7-3 and TRBJ2-3; TRBD2 might be the D (5 bases). Germline CDR1 SGHTA, CDR2 FQGTGA. V was pared by 1 base and J by 2 bases, with 7 bases between. The CDR3 contains 14 residues. The CDR3 is CASSLRRVTDTQYF. In DNA form, the CDR3 reads TGTGCCAGCAGCTTAAGGCGGGTCACAGATACGCAGTATTTT.

The CDR3: CASSLHRGTGELFF. DNA for the CDR3: TGCGCCAGCAGCCTCCATCGTGGTACCGGGGAGCTGTTTTTT. This rearrangement joins TRBV5-1 to TRBJ2-2; D gene ambiguous. The CDR3 covers 14 residues. The V end was cut by 4 bases, the J end by 5 bases, with 12 bases between. CDR1 and CDR2 from the germline V gene are SGHRS and YFSETQ. The variable domain in full, completed from reference TRBV5-1 and TRBJ2-2, reads KAGVTQTPRYLIKTRGQQVTLSCSPISGHRSVSWYQQTPGQGLQFLFEYFSETQRNKGNFPGRFSGRQFSNSRSEMNVSTLELGDSALYLCASSLHRGTGELFFGEGSRLTVL.

V is TRBV4-1 and J is TRBJ2-4; D is unclear. The CDR3 contains 15 residues. Per the germline V gene, CDR1 is MGHRA and CDR2 is YSYEKL. V was trimmed by 2 bases and J by 0 bases, leaving 8 bases between them. The CDR3 DNA reads TGCGCCAGCAGCCAACCCCGGCAAGCCAAAAACATTCAGTACTTC. Translation gives CASSQPRQAKNIQYF.

The chain couples TRBV29-1 to TRBJ1-5; a weak D match, TRBD1 (5 bases). The CDR3 has 13 residues. From germline, CDR1 is SQVTM and CDR2 ANQGSEA. The V and J ends lost 4 bases and 0 bases respectively, with 7 bases between them. CDR3 region: CSVAGYSNQPQHF. The CDR3, as DNA: TGCAGCGTTGCAGGGTATAGCAATCAGCCCCAGCATTTT. Supplemented by reference TRBV29-1 and TRBJ1-5, the full variable domain reads SAVISQKPSRDICQRGTSLTIQCQVDSQVTMMFWYRQQPGQSLTLIATANQGSEATYESGFVIDKFPISRPNLTFSTLTVSNMSPEDSSIYLCSVAGYSNQPQHFGDGTRLSIL.

The chain is built from TRBV12-3 or TRBV12-4 and TRBJ1-4, with no clear D. The CDR3 consists of 16 residues. The V end lost 6 bases, the J end lost 8 bases, and 22 bases lay between the germline ends. In nucleotides, the CDR3 is TGTGCCAGCAGCCCCACTGCGCGGGGTCTGGTCGAAAAACTGTTTTTT. It translates to CASSPTARGLVEKLFF.

This clonotype was recorded a few times. The chain has TRBV10-3 and TRBJ2-7, with TRBD2 as a possible D gene (7 bases). The CDR3 loop spans 11 amino acids. The V gene lost 10 bases and the J gene lost 5 bases, with 12 bases spanning the gap. Germline-derived CDR1 and CDR2 are ENHRY and SYGVKD. The CDR3 region has the DNA TGTGCCACCGGGAGGACAGACGAGCAGTACTTC. Its protein is CATGRTDEQYF.

This chain uses TRBV7-2 with TRBJ2-1; 8 bases fit TRBD2. The CDR3 is 16 amino acids. With 7 bases clipped from V and 6 bases from J, the junction kept 14 bases outside the gene matches. Per the germline V gene, CDR1 is SGHTA and CDR2 is FQGNSA. Here the CDR3 DNA reads TGTGCCAGCATCCCCTATCCCGGGACTAGATTCAATGAGCAGTTCTTC. This sequence encodes CASIPYPGTRFNEQFF.